This entry describes one T cell receptor (beta chain). Its cognate antigen is unknown. A much larger clone differs from this one at a single base, so this may be a read error. The entry originates in a study of glioma-infiltrating T cells. Amplification of TCR alpha and beta CDR3 regions from RNA used iRepertoire nested multiplex PCR. TCRdb re-analysed the multiplex PCR reads in MiXCR, keeping a single row per CDR3 protein. Of more than 300,000 distinct CDR3 sequences listed, 41% are singletons. Study results and limitations: Above-expected tissue-blood divergence occurred in all gliomas, most in low-grade ones.

This sequence originates from a human donor with low-grade glioma or glioblastoma, undergoing nonglioma brain surgery, or in good health (not recorded which). The source material was glioma tissue, nonneoplastic brain tissue, or PBMCs (not recorded which).

CDR3 nucleotides: TGTGCCGGCAGTGTGGGGGTCGGGAATGAGCAGTTCTTC. It codes for CAGSVGVGNEQFF. The chain carries TRBV28 and TRBJ2-1; D may correspond to TRBD1 or TRBD2 (5 bases each). This CDR3 is built from 13 residues. Germline V gene sequence: CDR1 MDHEN, CDR2 SYDVKM.